These 19 T cell receptor beta chains came from one sample sequenced in a study of blood T cell repertoires in COVID-19. Profiling relied on immunoSEQ multiplex PCR, and the TCRdb table lists in-frame clones only, not all of them. The data show around 160,000 clones, roughly 87% seen once. Sequencing used PBMCs or T cells enriched from blood (not recorded which). The receptors here all came from a man aged 50 to 59 who had recovered from COVID-19.

CDR3 nucleotide sequence: TGTGCCAGCAGCTTAGGACCTAGCGGGGGAATCTACGAGCAGTACTTC. This encodes CASSLGPSGGIYEQYF. The J gene is TRBJ2-7, the V gene TRBV7-2, with 10 positions matching TRBD2. The germline V gene has CDR1 SGHTA and CDR2 FQGNSA. V gave up 1 base and J gave up 3 bases; unmatched junction bases: 6. The CDR3 length is 16 residues. Supplemented by reference TRBV7-2 and TRBJ2-7, the full variable domain reads GAGVSQSPSNKVTEKGKDVELRCDPISGHTALYWYRQSLGQGLEFLIYFQGNSAPDKSGLPSDRFSAERTGGSVSTLTIQRTQQEDSAVYLCASSLGPSGGIYEQYFGPGTRLTVT.

The CDR3 reads CASKRLAGYNEQFF. DNA of the CDR3: TGTGCCAGCAAGAGACTAGCGGGGTACAATGAGCAGTTCTTC. The chain links TRBV6-5 to TRBJ2-1, with 11 bases fitting TRBD2. CDR1 MNHEY and CDR2 SVGAGI come from the germline V gene. V shed 7 bases, J shed 4 bases, and the junction held 3 bases outside the gene matches. The CDR3 runs to 14 residues.

In nucleotides, the CDR3 is TGCGCCAGCAGCCAAGATTTGGACTCCTCGGGGACCCAGTACTTC. It translates to CASSQDLDSSGTQYF. The chain recombines TRBV4-1 with TRBJ2-5, with D possibly being TRBD2 (5 bases). V gave up 0 bases and J gave up 7 bases, with 15 bases separating them. Germline values: CDR1 MGHRA, CDR2 YSYEKL. The CDR3 is 15 amino acids.

The chain carries TRBV6-5 and TRBJ1-3, with 9 bases matching TRBD1. The CDR3 sequence is 12 residues long. The J segment lost 11 bases and the V segment lost 5 bases, leaving 4 bases of the junction unmatched. Per germline, CDR1 MNHEY and CDR2 SVGAGI. CDR3 residues: CASSTRTGAIYF. DNA for the CDR3: TGTGCCAGCAGTACCCGGACAGGGGCCATATATTTT.

The V call is TRBV2, the J call TRBJ2-5; the D gene is possibly TRBD1 (5 bases). Between the trimmed V and J ends, which lost 7 bases and 5 bases, there was a span of 14 bases. Germline CDR1 reads SNHLY; CDR2 reads FYNNEI. The CDR3 has 13 amino acids. CDR3 coding DNA: TGTGCCAGCAAAGACAGCTCGGGTGAGACCCAGTACTTC. Residues: CASKDSSGETQYF. Looking up the rest from reference TRBV2 and TRBJ2-5 gives the full variable domain: EPEVTQTPSHQVTQMGQEVILRCVPISNHLYFYWYRQILGQKVEFLVSFYNNEISEKSEIFDDQFSVERPDGSNFTLKIRSTKLEDSAMYFCASKDSSGETQYFGPGTRLLVL.

V gene TRBV2 combines with J gene TRBJ2-2; possible D gene TRBD2, 6 bases. CDR1 and CDR2 (germline): SNHLY, FYNNEI. The V gene lost 5 bases and the J gene lost 6 bases, with 16 bases spanning the gap. The CDR3 covers 15 residues. The CDR3 nucleotides are TGTGCCAGCAGTTTCAGGGTTGGCGGGGCCGGGGAGCTGTTTTTT. Protein product: CASSFRVGGAGELFF.

The rearrangement uses TRBV19 and TRBJ1-2; a weak D match, TRBD1 (6 bases). This CDR3 comprises 10 residues. CDR1 and CDR2 (germline): LNHDA, SQIVND (reference sequence). The V and J ends lost 6 bases and 8 bases respectively, with 7 bases between them. The CDR3 reads CASRDRGYTF. DNA for the CDR3: TGTGCCAGTAGGGACAGAGGCTACACCTTC.

V is TRBV5-6 and J is TRBJ1-2; a weak D match, TRBD1 (6 bases). Per germline, CDR1 SGHDT and CDR2 YYEEEE. Trimming removed 1 base from V and 8 bases from J, with 9 bases in between. The CDR3 consists of 12 residues. This CDR3 reads CASSLTGFGYTF. The CDR3 region has the DNA TGTGCCAGCAGCTTGACAGGGTTCGGCTACACCTTC.

The chain has TRBV12-3 or TRBV12-4 and TRBJ1-2; no clear D. V lost 6 bases, J lost 6 bases, and 14 bases lay in between. CDR3 length: 13 residues. The CDR3 nucleotides are TGTGCCAGCAGACCTACGACGGGGAATGGCTACACCTTC. It encodes CASRPTTGNGYTF.

The rearrangement uses TRBV19 and TRBJ2-7; 10 bases are shared with TRBD1. CDR3 length: 14 residues. The germline V gene encodes CDR1 LNHDA and CDR2 SQIVND (reference sequence). V gave up 7 bases and J gave up 0 bases; unmatched junction bases: 3. Here the CDR3 reads CASTRTGGSYEQYF. DNA for the CDR3: TGTGCCAGTACCAGGACAGGGGGCTCCTACGAGCAGTACTTC.

This sequence joins TRBV4-2 and TRBJ2-7, with a weak D call TRBD1 (5 bases). Trimming removed 3 bases from V and 0 bases from J, with 12 bases in between. The CDR3 totals 15 residues. Germline values: CDR1 LGHNA, CDR2 YNFKEQ. The CDR3 protein is CASSQMGRDSYEQYF. The DNA for the CDR3 is TGTGCCAGCAGCCAGATGGGCAGGGACTCCTACGAGCAGTACTTC.

This rearrangement joins TRBV6-6 to TRBJ1-2, with D maybe TRBD1 (6 bases). Germline lookup yields CDR1 MNHNY and CDR2 SVGAGI (reference sequence). The CDR3 covers 16 residues. The V and J ends lost 2 bases and 5 bases respectively, with 18 bases between them. In DNA form, the CDR3 reads TGTGCCAGCAGTTACCCGCTTTCGGGGGGCTCGTATGGCTACACCTTC. This codes for CASSYPLSGGSYGYTF.

As concerns this clone: This same CDR3 is encoded by further DNA sequences in the sample. This sequence joins TRBV28 and TRBJ2-1; 13 positions agree with TRBD2. Germline CDR1 and CDR2: MDHEN and SYDVKM. J lost 7 bases, V lost 8 bases, and 2 bases had no gene match. The CDR3 loop spans 13 amino acids. The CDR3 DNA is TGTGCCAGCCGGACTAGCGGGAGTAATGAGCAGTTCTTC. It translates to CASRTSGSNEQFF.

The chain employs TRBV6-5 and TRBJ2-1; 7 bases match TRBD2. Trimming removed 2 bases from V and 7 bases from J; junction bases left unmatched: 8. Germline lookup yields CDR1 MNHEY and CDR2 SVGAGI. The CDR3 spans 15 residues. The DNA for the CDR3 is TGTGCCAGCAGTTACGGCGGGAGTGTATCTAATGAGCAGTTCTTC. Amino acid sequence: CASSYGGSVSNEQFF.

This clone has a handful of counts. The V and J genes are TRBV24-1 and TRBJ2-1; D not resolved. V lost 4 bases and J lost 4, with 16 bases in between. The CDR3 is made up of 16 amino acids. The germline gives CDR1 KGHDR, CDR2 SFDVKD. The CDR3 spells CATSENRLSPYNEQFF. CDR3 sequence (DNA): TGTGCCACCAGTGAAAATCGACTGTCCCCTTACAATGAGCAGTTCTTC.

The V and J genes are TRBV9 and TRBJ2-1; TRBD2 aligns across 13 bases. The CDR3 runs to 16 residues. The trim removed 4 bases at V and 4 bases at J, leaving 5 bases unmatched. Germline V gene data show CDR1 as SGDLS and CDR2 as YYNGEE. CDR3 DNA sequence: TGTGCCAGCAGCCCACGGACTAGCGGGAGTTACAATGAGCAGTTCTTC. It yields the protein CASSPRTSGSYNEQFF.

The chain links TRBV18 to TRBJ1-3, with D unclear. V shed 2 bases and J shed 4 bases, with 12 bases lying between them. The CDR3 is 15 residues long. Germline V lookup: CDR1 KGHSH, CDR2 LQKENI. The CDR3 DNA is TGTGCCAGCTCACCATCTATCTCAAACGGAAACACCATATATTTT. This translates into CASSPSISNGNTIYF.

This sequence joins TRBV4-2 and TRBJ2-1, with TRBD2 as a possible D gene (5 bases). V lost 1 base, J lost 6 bases, and 13 bases lay in between. The CDR3 is 15 amino acids. The germline V gene has CDR1 LGHNA and CDR2 YNFKEQ. In DNA form, the CDR3 reads TGTGCCAGCAGCCAAGGGTTTTACGCGGGCAATGAGCAGTTCTTC. Translating it yields CASSQGFYAGNEQFF.

V usage is TRBV6-6 and J usage is TRBJ2-7; 7 nucleotides align to TRBD1. Germline CDR1 and CDR2: MNHNY and SVGAGI (reference sequence). The CDR3 is 12 residues long. V dropped 6 bases and J dropped 2; count of bases not matched to a gene: 1. CDR3 residues: CASSQGAYEQYF. Written as DNA, the CDR3 is TGTGCCAGCAGCCAGGGGGCCTACGAGCAGTACTTC.